Presented here are 13 T cell receptor beta chains from one specimen sequenced in a study of cytotoxic CD8 clonotypes in ibrutinib-treated CLL. Here immunoSEQ multiplex PCR was the method, and the copy in TCRdb shows in-frame clones only, minus some. The table lists just over 45,000 clones, roughly two thirds of them singletons. Sequenced material: PBMCs, taken after 12 months of ibrutinib treatment. These TCRs come from a human donor with chronic lymphocytic leukemia.

This sequence joins TRBV5-1 and TRBJ2-7, with 10 bases identical to TRBD1. The CDR3 loop spans 17 amino acids. CDR1 is SGHRS and CDR2 is YFSETQ in the germline V gene. J was trimmed by 1 base and V by 4 bases; bases with no gene match: 11. CDR3 in amino acids: CASSTWTGGPDSYEQYF. The CDR3 DNA is TGCGCCAGCAGCACCTGGACAGGGGGGCCCGATTCCTACGAGCAGTACTTC.

This clone was seen more than once but under ten times. This sequence joins TRBV6-5 and TRBJ1-2, with 8 nucleotides matching TRBD1. The V and J ends lost 2 bases and 4 bases, in that order; junction bases with no gene match: 6. The CDR3 runs to 15 residues. Germline CDR1 reads MNHEY; CDR2 reads SVGAGI. The CDR3 protein is CASSYALGQGYGYTF. The CDR3 coding sequence is TGTGCCAGCAGTTACGCGCTCGGACAGGGCTATGGCTACACCTTC.

The rearrangement uses TRBV7-2 and TRBJ2-7, with TRBD2 matching over 9 bases. CDR1 and CDR2 from the germline V gene are SGHTA and FQGNSA. The CDR3 spans 17 residues. Losses at the gene ends were 1 base for V and 3 bases for J; bases not matched to a gene: 10. In DNA form, the CDR3 reads TGTGCCAGCAGCTTAGTGTCTGGAGCGGGGGGTATCTACGAGCAGTACTTC. The encoded protein is CASSLVSGAGGIYEQYF.

J is TRBJ2-1 and V is TRBV30, with D possibly matching TRBD1 (6 bases). The CDR3 is made up of 14 amino acids. V was clipped by 4 bases and J by 4 bases, with 14 bases between them. Germline V gives CDR1 GTSNPN, CDR2 SVGIG (reference sequence). The CDR3 protein is CAWTPGTTYNEQFF. The CDR3 DNA sequence: TGTGCCTGGACCCCTGGGACAACTTACAATGAGCAGTTCTTC.

The gene calls are TRBV15 and TRBJ2-1; D assignment may be TRBD1 or TRBD2 (5 bases each). V was clipped by 3 bases and J by 7 bases, with 10 bases between them. CDR1 is LNHNV, CDR2 YYDKDF, per germline (reference sequence). This CDR3 has 13 residues. In DNA, the CDR3 is TGTGCCACCAGCAGTGGGGGAGTGAATGAGCAGTTCTTC. This sequence encodes CATSSGGVNEQFF.

V and J are TRBV27 and TRBJ1-1, with D hard to call. Germline V gives CDR1 MNHEY, CDR2 SMNVEV (reference sequence). Trimming took 5 bases from V and 2 from J, leaving 9 bases between them. CDR3 size: 13 residues. CDR3 in DNA: TGTGCCAGCAGTCGCGGGTTAAACACTGAAGCTTTCTTT. Residues: CASSRGLNTEAFF.

The chain recombines TRBV6-6 with TRBJ1-1, with D perhaps TRBD1 (6 bases). From germline, CDR1 is MNHNY and CDR2 SVGAGI (reference sequence). CDR3 length: 15 residues. V was pared by 0 bases and J by 11 bases, with 19 bases between. The DNA of the CDR3 is TGTGCCAGCAGTTACTCGTTATCAGGGGTGTTAGTGGCTTTCTTT. This codes for CASSYSLSGVLVAFF.

The J gene is TRBJ1-1, the V gene TRBV5-6; D is possibly TRBD1 (6 bases). Germline V gene data show CDR1 as SGHDT and CDR2 as YYEEEE. The CDR3 extends over 15 amino acids. Trimming took 3 bases from V and 0 from J, leaving 12 bases between them. In DNA, the CDR3 is TGTGCCAGCAGCTCGCGGACAGTACTGAACACTGAAGCTTTCTTT. Amino acids: CASSSRTVLNTEAFF.

Note on this clone: The CDR3 carries no conserved terminal phenylalanine or tryptophan, so it likely arises from a read error. The limits of the CDR3 on the DNA are not certain, so only TCRdb's listed CDR3 is given. The chain links TRBV28 to TRBJ1-2; TRBD1 was called by the table and not checked on the DNA. 11 amino acids form the CDR3, both terminal residues included. From germline, CDR1 is MDHEN and CDR2 SYDVKM. This chain's CDR3 is CASSSGDRAGL.

This chain uses TRBV5-6 with TRBJ1-5; D call uncertain. V was cut by 0 bases and J by 2 bases, with 15 bases left in between. CDR1 is SGHDT and CDR2 is YYEEEE in the germline V gene. The CDR3 contains 17 residues. The CDR3, as DNA: TGTGCCAGCAGCTTGGGTACCCAGAATCGGGGCAATCAGCCCCAGCATTTT. It translates to CASSLGTQNRGNQPQHF.

This rearrangement joins TRBV18 to TRBJ2-4, with 9 bases lining up with TRBD1. After removal of 3 bases from V and 6 bases from J, the junction contained 3 bases not matched to a gene. The germline gives CDR1 KGHSH, CDR2 LQKENI. The CDR3 covers 14 residues. CDR3 loop: CASSPGQGGNIQYF. CDR3 nucleotides: TGTGCCAGCTCACCGGGACAGGGCGGAAACATTCAGTACTTC.

This chain uses TRBV7-3 with TRBJ1-1; 8 nucleotides line up with TRBD1. Germline V gene data show CDR1 as SGHTA and CDR2 as FQGTGA. V lost 6 bases and J lost 4; bases outside the gene matches: 4. The CDR3 is 13 residues long. DNA for the CDR3: TGTGCCAGCAGAAAAACAGGGGGCACTGAAGCTTTCTTT. This sequence encodes CASRKTGGTEAFF.

CDR3 in amino acids: CASSPQTSGGQETQYF. Here the CDR3 DNA reads TGCGCCAGCAGCCCCCAGACTAGCGGGGGACAAGAGACCCAGTACTTC. The rearrangement uses TRBV5-1 and TRBJ2-5; 12 nucleotides align to TRBD2. The CDR3 has 16 residues. V lost 4 bases to trimming and J lost 2 bases; unmatched junction nucleotides: 6. The germline V gene has CDR1 SGHRS and CDR2 YFSETQ.